The rows below give T cell receptor beta chains drawn from one sample of a study of blood T cell repertoires in COVID-19. Repertoires were generated with immunoSEQ multiplex PCR, while TCRdb's copy carries only in-frame clones and drops some. Among some 45,000 clones listed, about 90% were seen once. The sample consisted of peripheral blood. Source of these receptors: a man aged 50 or older with active COVID-19. Each CDR3 is given with its conserved first and last residue. The D gene is left open where the match is weak.

D: NA
J: TRBJ1-1
V: TRBV18
CDR3: CASSPLQGSHTEAFF
DNA: TGTGCCAGCTCACCCCTTCAGGGCTCGCACACTGAAGCTTTCTTT

D: NA
J: TRBJ1-1
V: TRBV19
CDR3: CASSPHRDRGAFF
DNA: TGTGCCAGTAGTCCGCACAGGGATCGTGGGGCTTTCTTT

D: NA
J: TRBJ2-3
V: TRBV2
CDR3: CASRRSSSGVTDTQYF
DNA: TGTGCCAGCAGGAGGTCGAGCTCCGGGGTCACAGATACGCAGTATTTT

D: TRBD1
J: TRBJ1-2
V: TRBV6-5
CDR3: CASGWTGGARGYTF
DNA: TGTGCCAGCGGTTGGACAGGGGGCGCAAGGGGCTACACCTTC

D: NA
J: TRBJ2-5
V: TRBV5-1
CDR3: CASSLDQGPKTQYF
DNA: TGCGCCAGCAGCTTGGACCAGGGCCCAAAGACCCAGTACTTC

D: NA
J: TRBJ2-7
V: TRBV11-2
CDR3: CASSLGRRGGRSYEQYF
DNA: TGTGCCAGCAGCTTAGGCCGGCGCGGGGGCCGATCCTACGAGCAGTACTTC

D: NA
J: TRBJ2-3
V: TRBV27
CDR3: CASSLSLADTQYF
DNA: TGTGCCAGCAGTTTATCTTTAGCAGATACGCAGTATTTT

D: NA
J: TRBJ1-2
V: TRBV7-8
CDR3: CASSLFSQGLYGYTF
DNA: TGTGCCAGCAGCTTATTCAGCCAGGGGCTATATGGCTACACCTTC

D: NA
J: TRBJ2-5
V: TRBV18
CDR3: CASSRQGRETQYF
DNA: TGTGCCAGCTCACGTCAGGGCAGGGAGACCCAGTACTTC

D: NA
J: TRBJ2-1
V: TRBV24-1
CDR3: CATSDWGGNNEQFF
DNA: TGTGCCACCAGTGATTGGGGGGGCAATAATGAGCAGTTCTTC

D: NA
J: TRBJ1-1
V: TRBV5-1
CDR3: CASSSHRSDMNTEAFF
DNA: TGCGCCAGCAGCTCCCACAGGTCGGACATGAACACTGAAGCTTTCTTT

D: NA
J: TRBJ1-1
V: TRBV5-8
CDR3: CASSINRDTEAFF
DNA: TGTGCCAGCAGCATTAACAGGGACACTGAAGCTTTCTTT

D: TRBD2
J: TRBJ2-1
V: TRBV7-8
CDR3: CASRGLALTEEQFF
DNA: TGTGCCAGCCGCGGACTAGCGCTAACTGAGGAGCAGTTCTTC

D: TRBD2
J: TRBJ2-1
V: TRBV24-1
CDR3: CATSDPGLAGVDEQFF
DNA: TGTGCCACCAGTGATCCCGGACTAGCGGGAGTGGATGAGCAGTTCTTC

D: NA
J: TRBJ2-1
V: TRBV9
CDR3: CASSVAPWSSYNEQFF
DNA: TGTGCCAGCAGCGTAGCGCCCTGGAGCTCCTACAATGAGCAGTTCTTC